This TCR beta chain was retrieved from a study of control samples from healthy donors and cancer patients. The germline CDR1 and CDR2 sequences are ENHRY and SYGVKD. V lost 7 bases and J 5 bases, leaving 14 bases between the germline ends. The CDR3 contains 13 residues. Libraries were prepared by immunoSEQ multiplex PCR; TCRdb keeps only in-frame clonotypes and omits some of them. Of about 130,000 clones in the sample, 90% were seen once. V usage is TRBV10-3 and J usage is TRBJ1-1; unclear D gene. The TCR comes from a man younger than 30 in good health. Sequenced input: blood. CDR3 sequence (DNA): TGTGCCATCATGGATACGGGAAGTACTGAAGCTTTCTTT. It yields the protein CAIMDTGSTEAFF.